The 22 T cell receptor beta chains reported below all come from one sample, sequenced in a study of T cell responses to AZD1222 COVID-19 vaccine. Sequencing was performed with immunoSEQ multiplex PCR; in TCRdb, only in-frame clones are kept and a portion is missing. The sample records some 130,000 clones, more than 85% being singletons. Sequencing was performed on peripheral blood, taken on day 0 of AZD1222 vaccination. The receptor source for this set is an adult in good health.

The chain joins TRBV19 to TRBJ2-2; D possibly corresponds to TRBD1 (5 bases). V lost 4 bases and J lost 3, with 9 bases in between. The CDR3 length is 14 residues. Germline CDR1 LNHDA, CDR2 SQIVND (reference sequence). DNA for the CDR3: TGTGCCAGTAGTACCACCAGGGACACCGGGGAGCTGTTTTTT. As protein: CASSTTRDTGELFF.

The genes are TRBV6-5 and TRBJ2-7; D gene unclear. The CDR3 consists of 11 residues. V shed 6 bases and J shed 3 bases, with 6 bases lying between them. CDR1 is MNHEY, CDR2 SVGAGI, per germline. The CDR3 nucleotides read TGTGCCAGCAGGGCCGGCTACGAGCAGTACTTC. Its protein product is CASRAGYEQYF.

This chain joins TRBV29-1 and TRBJ2-6; D might be TRBD1 (5 bases). The length of the CDR3 is 13 residues. The germline CDR1 and CDR2 sequences are SQVTM and ANQGSEA. V was cut by 7 bases and J by 0 bases, with 7 bases left in between. The CDR3 region has the DNA TGCAGCGCCAGGGACTCTGGGGCCAACGTCCTGACTTTC. Amino acid sequence: CSARDSGANVLTF.

The V and J genes are TRBV7-3 and TRBJ2-3; 12 bases match TRBD2. Germline CDR1 is SGHTA and CDR2 is FQGTGA. After removal of 5 bases from V and 3 bases from J, the junction contained 9 bases not matched to a gene. This CDR3 comprises 17 residues. The CDR3, as DNA: TGTGCCAGCAGCGTTAAGACTAGCGGGAGTGGGACAGATACGCAGTATTTT. It translates to CASSVKTSGSGTDTQYF.

V gene TRBV5-5 combines with J gene TRBJ2-2; D possibly corresponds to TRBD2 (5 bases). Between the trimmed V and J ends, which lost 0 bases and 4 bases, there was a span of 13 bases. This CDR3 has 16 residues. The germline CDR1 and CDR2 sequences are SGHKS and YYEKEE (reference sequence). As DNA, the CDR3 is TGTGCCAGCAGCTTGGGTGGGGAGTCTGGCACCGGGGAGCTGTTTTTT. This sequence encodes CASSLGGESGTGELFF. The variable domain in full, completed from reference TRBV5-5 and TRBJ2-2, reads DAGVTQSPTHLIKTRGQQVTLRCSPISGHKSVSWYQQVLGQGPQFIFQYYEKEERGRGNFPDRFSARQFPNYSSELNVNALLLGDSALYLCASSLGGESGTGELFFGEGSRLTVL.

The chain couples TRBV4-2 to TRBJ2-1, with 9 bases fitting TRBD2. The germline V gene encodes CDR1 LGHNA and CDR2 YNFKEQ. With 1 base clipped from V and 15 bases from J, the junction kept 13 bases outside the gene matches. CDR3 length equals 15 residues. CDR3 DNA sequence: TGTGCCAGCAGCCAAGTTCTAGCGGGATATCCGGTTCGGTTCTTC. It specifies CASSQVLAGYPVRFF.

On this clone: Other DNA sequences from this sample encode an identical CDR3 as well. V and J are TRBV6-6 and TRBJ1-3; weak D call: TRBD1 (5 bases). The CDR3 length is 14 residues. Germline CDR1 reads MNHNY; CDR2 reads SVGAGI (reference sequence). Trimming took off 2 bases at V and 4 bases at J, with 9 bases between the two ends. The DNA of the CDR3 is TGTGCCAGCAGTTACGTAGGGGCGGGAAACACCATATATTTT. The encoded protein is CASSYVGAGNTIYF.

The chain combines TRBV28 with TRBJ1-1, with D hard to call. The germline CDR1 and CDR2 sequences are MDHEN and SYDVKM. Trimming took 0 bases from V and 0 from J, leaving 2 bases between them. The CDR3 totals 13 residues. CDR3 sequence: CASSLWMNTEAFF. The DNA for the CDR3 is TGTGCCAGCAGTTTATGGATGAACACTGAAGCTTTCTTT.

This sequence joins TRBV28 and TRBJ1-2, with D possibly being TRBD1 (6 bases). V gave up 11 bases and J gave up 2 bases, with 21 bases separating them. Germline V gene data show CDR1 as MDHEN and CDR2 as SYDVKM. The CDR3 spans 15 residues. CDR3 bases: TGTGCCTTACCCGACCGGGGGAGGGGGAACTATGGCTACACCTTC. It specifies CALPDRGRGNYGYTF.

This chain joins TRBV9 and TRBJ2-1, with a possible D match to TRBD2 (6 bases). Germline V gene data show CDR1 as SGDLS and CDR2 as YYNGEE. The CDR3 spans 18 residues. V was pared by 0 bases and J by 4 bases, with 20 bases between. This CDR3 is CASSVALKRANQYNEQFF. In DNA, the CDR3 is TGTGCCAGCAGCGTAGCTCTAAAGCGGGCAAACCAATACAATGAGCAGTTCTTC.

V gene TRBV6-5 combines with J gene TRBJ2-5; TRBD1 might be the D (5 bases). V was trimmed by 6 bases and J by 4 bases, leaving 18 bases between them. The germline CDR1 and CDR2 sequences are MNHEY and SVGAGI. There are 15 residues in the CDR3. The CDR3 sequence: CASRIGRAYRETQYF. Here the CDR3 DNA reads TGTGCCAGCAGGATCGGCAGGGCTTATCGAGAGACCCAGTACTTC.

The V gene is TRBV7-9, the J gene TRBJ2-1; 8 nucleotides match TRBD2. The trim removed 4 bases at V and 6 bases at J, leaving 11 bases unmatched. Germline lookup yields CDR1 SEHNR and CDR2 FQNEAQ (reference sequence). CDR3 length: 16 amino acids. The CDR3 DNA is TGTGCCAGCAGCTACAACCCAGCGGGAGACCGCAATGAGCAGTTCTTC. Its translation: CASSYNPAGDRNEQFF.

The DNA of the CDR3 is TGTGCCAGCAGCAGGGAGAGCGGGAGAGGTGCCGGGGAGCTGTTTTTT. Translated, it gives CASSRESGRGAGELFF. V usage is TRBV6-6 and J usage is TRBJ2-2; 8 bases line up with TRBD2. V dropped 6 bases and J dropped 6; count of bases not matched to a gene: 12. The CDR3 sequence is 16 residues long. Germline V CDR1 and CDR2: MNHNY, SVGAGI (reference sequence).

The gene calls are TRBV28 and TRBJ2-7; possible D gene TRBD2, 6 bases. This CDR3 has 14 residues. Germline CDR1 is MDHEN and CDR2 is SYDVKM. V was cut by 3 bases and J by 4 bases, with 13 bases left in between. CDR3: CASSFAAGRYEQYF. CDR3 DNA: TGTGCCAGCAGTTTCGCGGCAGGGAGGTACGAGCAGTACTTC.

The chain has TRBV19 and TRBJ1-6, with D possibly matching TRBD1 (6 bases). Deletions cut 3 bases from V and 4 bases from J, with 16 bases between. CDR3 size: 17 residues. Per the germline V gene, CDR1 is LNHDA and CDR2 is SQIVND (reference sequence). The CDR3 region has the DNA TGTGCCAGTAGTATGAGGGGGTCGGGAATATATAATTCACCCCTCCACTTT. Amino acid sequence: CASSMRGSGIYNSPLHF.

The V gene is TRBV6-2 or TRBV6-3, the J gene TRBJ2-2; 7 bases are a match to TRBD2. Trimming cost V 3 bases and J 1 base; bases outside gene matches: 2. The CDR3 runs 15 residues. Germline CDR1 and CDR2: MNHEY and SVGEGT. CDR3: CASSYGGGNTGELFF. The CDR3 DNA reads as TGTGCCAGCAGTTATGGGGGGGGGAACACCGGGGAGCTGTTTTTT.

This chain connects TRBV10-3 to TRBJ2-7; D uncertain. The germline CDR1 and CDR2 sequences are ENHRY and SYGVKD. V was trimmed by 0 bases and J by 2 bases, leaving 8 bases between them. The CDR3 totals 14 residues. The DNA of the CDR3 is TGTGCCATCAGTGAGTCGGCGTATACCTACGAGCAGTACTTC. It codes for CAISESAYTYEQYF.

This chain uses TRBV11-2 with TRBJ1-1; D gene uncertain. Germline lookup yields CDR1 SGHAT and CDR2 FQNNGV. V was clipped by 3 bases and J by 5 bases, with 10 bases between them. The CDR3 has 13 amino acids. The CDR3 spells CASSFGGLTEAFF. The CDR3 DNA sequence: TGTGCCAGCAGCTTTGGTGGTCTGACTGAAGCTTTCTTT.

J is TRBJ2-7 and V is TRBV3-1 (or the pseudogene TRBV3-2); a weak D match, TRBD2 (6 bases). The CDR3 contains 17 residues. Trimming took off 3 bases at V and 0 bases at J, with 18 bases between the two ends. Per the germline V gene, CDR1 is LGHDT and CDR2 is YNNKEL (reference sequence). The CDR3 nucleotides read TGTGCCAGCAGCCATGCGGGGCTAGCTGAGAGCTCCTACGAGCAGTACTTC. Protein: CASSHAGLAESSYEQYF.

The chain recombines TRBV28 with TRBJ2-1; 7 bases are shared with TRBD2. The CDR3 extends over 15 amino acids. Germline CDR1 MDHEN, CDR2 SYDVKM. V lost 2 bases, J lost 6 bases, and 7 bases stayed unmatched. The CDR3 sequence: CASSLPGLEGNEQFF. The CDR3 coding sequence is TGTGCCAGCAGTTTACCCGGACTAGAGGGCAATGAGCAGTTCTTC.

This chain joins TRBV28 and TRBJ1-1; perhaps TRBD1 as D (6 bases). Germline values: CDR1 MDHEN, CDR2 SYDVKM. This CDR3 is 15 amino acids long. V was pared by 6 bases and J by 0 bases, with 14 bases between. As DNA, the CDR3 is TGTGCCAGCAGCGCTTGGACAGAGATGAACACTGAAGCTTTCTTT. Protein sequence: CASSAWTEMNTEAFF.

The chain has TRBV19 and TRBJ2-7; perhaps TRBD2 as D (5 bases). V lost 4 bases, J lost 4 bases, and 17 bases lay in between. This CDR3 comprises 15 residues. The V gene's germline CDR1 is LNHDA and CDR2 SQIVND (reference sequence). CDR3 sequence (DNA): TGTGCCAGTAGTAGGTTCAGCGGAGGTGGGTACGAGCAGTACTTC. The encoded protein is CASSRFSGGGYEQYF.